This T cell receptor beta chain appears in the sequencing data of a study of T cell responses to AZD1222 COVID-19 vaccine. Clones were read by immunoSEQ multiplex PCR, and TCRdb kept only the in-frame ones, dropping some. The sample yields approximately 140,000 clones, 70% to 90% seen once. Germline CDR1 and CDR2: SEHNR and FQNEAQ (reference sequence). The V and J ends lost 1 base and 4 bases respectively, with 17 bases between them. There are 17 residues in the CDR3. The specimen was peripheral blood, collected on day 0 of AZD1222 vaccination. The chain has TRBV7-9 and TRBJ2-1; D may match TRBD1 or TRBD2 (5 bases each). The clonotype comes from an adult in good health. The CDR3 coding sequence is TGTGCCAGCAGCTTAGGGGGACGTAGCCTCCTATACAATGAGCAGTTCTTC. This translates into CASSLGGRSLLYNEQFF.